The clone carrying this T cell receptor beta chain was recorded at least ten times. Antigen unknown. As it was prepared, the TCRbeta library received unique molecular identifiers. TCRdb recomputed calls from the PCR reads with MiXCR, one row per CDR3 protein. The table has a few hundred thousand distinct CDR3 sequences, roughly 13% seen once. CDR3 size: 17 residues. J gave up 2 bases and V 3 bases, and 7 bases lay outside the gene matches. The V gene's germline CDR1 is SNHLY and CDR2 FYNNEI. These data originate in a study of T-cell reconstitution after alpha-beta-depleted transplantation in children. General study findings and limits: Recipient T cells and thymic progenitors that survived were the source of the high TCRbeta diversity seen at day 60 in some patients. Fresh T-cell production supplied most of the T-cell counts and diversity seen one year after transplant. Expanded graft clones numbering several hundred reportedly gave rise to alpha-beta T cells about two months after transplant.

The V call is TRBV2, the J call TRBJ2-2, with 9 positions matching TRBD2. This receptor was taken from a male patient younger than 18 who had a stem cell transplant for acute myeloid leukemia, so the T cells may come from the graft donor. Sample: PBMCs, mostly from graft donor cells, taken 360 days after TCRalphabeta/CD19-depleted stem cell transplant. Written as DNA, the CDR3 is TGTGCCAGCAGTGATCGCCTAGCGGGACCCAACACCGGGGAGCTGTTTTTT. This codes for CASSDRLAGPNTGELFF.